This entry lists 23 T cell receptor beta chains sequenced from one sample in a study of post-analysis software for immune sequencing data. Study-wide findings and caveats: TRBV5-6, TRBV5-1 and TRBV20-1 were among four or five TRBV segments more frequent in patients than controls.

No antigens are known for them. Every TCR beta cDNA library bore unique molecular identifiers. MiXCR was run by TCRdb on the PCR reads, yielding one entry per CDR3 protein. In the table there are approximately 440,000 distinct CDR3 sequences, roughly 45% of which are singletons. Sequencing used blood. The receptors here all came from a girl aged 5-17 years with multiple sclerosis.

Note on this clonotype: Germline and junction disagree at one end, which may indicate a read error. The chain uses TRBV10-3 and TRBJ2-7, with D possibly matching TRBD1 (6 bases). The length of the CDR3 is 13 residues. CDR1 is ENHRY and CDR2 is SYGVKD in the germline V gene. The CDR3 sequence: CAVSTGQSYEQYF. The CDR3 bases are TGTGCCGTCAGTACGGGACAATCCTACGAGCAGTACTTC.

J is TRBJ2-3 and V is TRBV5-1; TRBD2 might be the D (6 bases). CDR1 is SGHRS, CDR2 YFSETQ, per germline. The CDR3 sequence is 17 residues long. V was trimmed by 1 base and J by 0 bases, leaving 15 bases between them. In DNA form, the CDR3 reads TGCGCCAGCAGCTTGTTGGTAGCGGATCCTAGCACAGATACGCAGTATTTT. Its translation: CASSLLVADPSTDTQYF.

This clonotype was counted between two and nine times. V usage is TRBV3-1 and J usage is TRBJ2-5; D remains ambiguous. The germline V gene encodes CDR1 LGHDT and CDR2 YNNKEL (reference sequence). The CDR3 sequence is 14 residues long. With 0 bases removed from V and 6 bases from J, the gap between germline ends came to 11 bases. CDR3 in DNA: TGTGCCAGCAGCCAAGATGTGGTAGGTCAGACCCAGTACTTC. Translation: CASSQDVVGQTQYF.

This chain links TRBV6-2 or TRBV6-3 with TRBJ2-5, with 7 nucleotides matching TRBD2. Matching the DNA end better, TRBJ2-7 makes the J call doubtful. CDR1 is MNHEY and CDR2 is SVGEGT in the germline V gene. CDR3 size: 16 residues. The CDR3 region has the DNA TGTGCCAGCAGTTACCGAGATGGGGCGGGAGTATACGAGCAGTACTTC. This sequence encodes CASSYRDGAGVYEQYF.

This clonotype has just a few counts. The chain is built from TRBV29-1 and TRBJ1-2; a possible D gene is TRBD1 (6 bases). V lost 4 bases, J lost 9 bases, and 21 bases lay in between. This CDR3 is 14 amino acids long. Per germline, CDR1 SQVTM and CDR2 ANQGSEA. This CDR3 is CSVAGGADRLSYTF. For the CDR3, the DNA is TGCAGCGTTGCAGGTGGGGCGGACAGATTAAGCTACACCTTC.

This chain joins TRBV27 and TRBJ2-1; 12 bases map to TRBD2. Germline CDR1 is MNHEY and CDR2 is SMNVEV (reference sequence). The trim removed 5 bases at V and 9 bases at J, leaving 8 bases unmatched. The CDR3 is 15 residues long. CDR3 residues: CASSETSGSSGEQFF. The CDR3 coding sequence is TGTGCCAGCAGTGAGACTAGCGGGAGTTCCGGTGAGCAGTTCTTC.

This clonotype was seen at least ten times. The gene calls are TRBV5-1 and TRBJ2-1; unclear D gene. The CDR3 has 14 amino acids. CDR1 SGHRS and CDR2 YFSETQ come from the germline V gene. Trimming took 0 bases from V and 5 from J, leaving 9 bases between them. This CDR3 reads CASSLDPEDNEQFF. In DNA, the CDR3 is TGCGCCAGCAGCTTGGACCCAGAAGACAATGAGCAGTTCTTC.

V usage is TRBV14 and J usage is TRBJ2-7; 8 bases align to TRBD2. Germline loops: CDR1 SGHDN, CDR2 FVKESK. CDR3 length: 16 amino acids. V lost 0 bases, J lost 2 bases, and 6 bases stayed unmatched. The CDR3 nucleotides read TGTGCCAGCAGCCAAGACGCGGGGGGAGCCCCCTACGAGCAGTACTTC. Translating it yields CASSQDAGGAPYEQYF. Supplemented by reference TRBV14 and TRBJ2-7, the full variable domain reads EAGVTQFPSHSVIEKGQTVTLRCDPISGHDNLYWYRRVMGKEIKFLLHFVKESKQDESGMPNNRFLAERTGGTYSTLKVQPAELEDSGVYFCASSQDAGGAPYEQYFGPGTRLTVT.

The CDR3 here is CAIRPTGQGAPGVRGYTF. The CDR3 DNA reads TGTGCCATCAGACCAACAGGACAGGGGGCGCCTGGTGTTAGGGGCTACACCTTC. The genes are TRBV10-3 and TRBJ1-2; TRBD1 agrees at 11 bases. The CDR3 is made up of 18 amino acids. CDR1 is ENHRY and CDR2 is SYGVKD in the germline V gene. Losses at the gene ends were 6 bases for V and 8 bases for J; bases not matched to a gene: 20.

The chain uses TRBV6-5 and TRBJ1-5; D may be TRBD1 (6 bases). The CDR3 has 13 amino acids. Trimming took off 8 bases at V and 4 bases at J, with 12 bases between the two ends. Germline assignment: CDR1 MNHEY and CDR2 SVGAGI. The CDR3 here is CASGRGGNQPQHF. The DNA of the CDR3 is TGTGCCAGCGGGAGGGGGGGAAATCAGCCCCAGCATTTT.

This clonotype was recorded a few times. This chain uses TRBV4-2 with TRBJ2-7; 8 bases agree with TRBD2. V was clipped by 5 bases and J by 7 bases; unmatched bases: 7. Germline V gene lookup returns CDR1 LGHNA and CDR2 YNFKEQ. The CDR3 loop spans 13 amino acids. CDR3 in amino acids: CASSNSGNVEQYF. As DNA, the CDR3 is TGTGCCAGCAGCAATAGCGGGAATGTGGAGCAGTACTTC.

This chain links TRBV7-9 with TRBJ1-5; perhaps TRBD1 as D (5 bases). V lost 1 base and J 7 bases, leaving 8 bases between the germline ends. The CDR3 consists of 13 residues. Germline V gives CDR1 SEHNR, CDR2 FQNEAQ (reference sequence). The CDR3 nucleotides are TGTGCCAGCAGCTTAGACCGGGGGCAGCCCCAGCATTTT. Translation gives CASSLDRGQPQHF.

The gene calls are TRBV7-2 and TRBJ2-2, with 8 bases that match TRBD2. J lost 1 base, V lost 2 bases, and 6 bases had no gene match. This CDR3 has 17 residues. CDR1 and CDR2 (germline): SGHTA, FQGNSA. The CDR3, as DNA: TGTGCCAGCAGCTTAATCGGGACTAGAGGGAACACCGGGGAGCTGTTTTTT. Amino acids: CASSLIGTRGNTGELFF. The full variable domain, its missing parts supplied by reference TRBV7-2 and TRBJ2-2, is GAGVSQSPSNKVTEKGKDVELRCDPISGHTALYWYRQSLGQGLEFLIYFQGNSAPDKSGLPSDRFSAERTGGSVSTLTIQRTQQEDSAVYLCASSLIGTRGNTGELFFGEGSRLTVL.

The chain combines TRBV25-1 with TRBJ2-7; TRBD1 might be the D (5 bases). This CDR3 region has 17 residues. The germline V gene has CDR1 MGHDK and CDR2 SYGVNS. V was cut by 2 bases and J by 9 bases, with 26 bases left in between. DNA for the CDR3: TGTGCCAGCAGTGAACTATCCTCGACAGTGAAAAGGAACGGGCAGTACTTC. It encodes CASSELSSTVKRNGQYF.

In its sample, this clonotype was seen a few times. The chain uses TRBV20-1 and TRBJ2-7, with 10 bases fitting TRBD1. The CDR3 spans 14 residues. Trimming took 6 bases from V and 0 from J; bases not matched to a gene: 5. Per the germline V gene, CDR1 is DFQATT and CDR2 is SNEGSKA (reference sequence). CDR3 residues: CSATGTGVSYEQYF. In DNA form, the CDR3 reads TGCAGTGCCACTGGGACAGGGGTCTCCTACGAGCAGTACTTC.

This clonotype occurred once. This rearrangement joins TRBV4-1 to TRBJ1-6; D call uncertain. The V end was cut by 2 bases, the J end by 7 bases, with 18 bases between. This CDR3 comprises 17 residues. CDR1 is MGHRA, CDR2 YSYEKL, per germline. The CDR3 bases are TGCGCCAGCAGCCAAATTTTAGGGCCCGGCGGGAATTCACCCCTCCACTTT. It yields the protein CASSQILGPGGNSPLHF.

The chain links TRBV28 to TRBJ1-2; D not resolved. Germline-derived CDR1 and CDR2 are MDHEN and SYDVKM. V was clipped by 3 bases and J by 2 bases, with 7 bases between them. This CDR3 is built from 13 residues. In DNA, the CDR3 is TGTGCCAGCAGTTTTTTGGGCAACTATGGCTACACCTTC. Amino acid sequence: CASSFLGNYGYTF.

The chain uses TRBV6-5 and TRBJ2-1; 8 bases agree with TRBD2. The V gene's germline CDR1 is MNHEY and CDR2 SVGAGI. J gave up 7 bases and V 2 bases, and 10 bases lay outside the gene matches. The CDR3 contains 16 residues. The CDR3 loop is CASSYLSREGENEQFF. In DNA form, the CDR3 reads TGTGCCAGCAGTTACCTCTCCCGGGAGGGGGAGAATGAGCAGTTCTTC.

V and J are TRBV7-2 and TRBJ2-7; 13 nucleotides align to TRBD2. The DNA matches TRBJ2-5 better at its end, which makes the J call doubtful. Germline V gene lookup returns CDR1 SGHTA and CDR2 FQGNSA. The CDR3 is made up of 16 amino acids. This CDR3 reads CASSANPTSGRKTQYF. The CDR3 coding sequence is TGTGCCAGCAGCGCGAATCCGACTAGCGGGAGGAAGACCCAGTACTTC.

This clonotype was recorded a few times. This chain connects TRBV4-1 to TRBJ2-3, with 7 bases fitting TRBD2. Per germline, CDR1 MGHRA and CDR2 YSYEKL. The CDR3 is made up of 16 amino acids. Trimming cost V 2 bases and J 1 base; bases outside gene matches: 6. The CDR3 DNA reads as TGCGCCAGCAGCCAACAACCGGGAGGCGGCACAGATACGCAGTATTTT. The encoded protein is CASSQQPGGGTDTQYF.

This clonotype was detected a few times. The chain recombines TRBV15 with TRBJ2-7; 8 nucleotides line up with TRBD2. With 0 bases clipped from V and 0 bases from J, the junction kept 4 bases outside the gene matches. The germline V gene has CDR1 LNHNV and CDR2 YYDKDF (reference sequence). This CDR3 has 16 residues. The CDR3 region is CATSRDRGTSSYEQYF. As DNA, the CDR3 is TGTGCCACCAGCAGAGATCGGGGGACTAGCTCCTACGAGCAGTACTTC.

The chain carries TRBV3-1 and TRBJ2-5; D not resolved. Germline assignment: CDR1 LGHDT and CDR2 YNNKEL (reference sequence). This CDR3 is built from 14 residues. V was trimmed by 2 bases and J by 0 bases, leaving 7 bases between them. This CDR3 is CASSQFGNQETQYF. The CDR3 bases are TGTGCCAGCAGCCAATTCGGCAACCAAGAGACCCAGTACTTC.

This clonotype was recorded a few times. The CDR3 DNA sequence: TGTGCCAGCAGTTTATTTTGGGGGATCAATCAGCCCCAGCATTTT. Translated: CASSLFWGINQPQHF. This chain uses TRBV12-3 or TRBV12-4 with TRBJ1-5; the D gene is possibly TRBD1 (5 bases). Trimming pared 2 bases from V and 3 bases from J, leaving 11 bases between. The CDR3 is 15 residues long.